These 7 T cell receptor beta chains share one sample of origin, sequenced in a study of blood T cell repertoires in COVID-19 (dated by TCRdb to the early 2020s). The method was the immunoSEQ multiplex PCR assay. The clones in this table, taken by TCRdb from immuneACCESS, are in-frame only. Not every clone is retained; where verified, under half of the shortfall comes from an unresolved V gene, and the cause of the rest is unknown. The sample yields some 460,000 clones; around 87% were counted once. The ten largest account for under 0.85% of the sample. Sequenced sample: PBMCs or T cells enriched from blood (not recorded which). The receptor set was obtained from a woman between 18 and 30 years old who had recovered from COVID-19.

The rearrangement uses TRBV30 and TRBJ2-2; TRBD2 matches at 12 bases. Unmatched junction bases numbered 7, after V lost 2 bases and J lost 3 bases. The CDR3 has 17 residues. The germline V gene has CDR1 GTSNPN and CDR2 SVGIG (reference sequence). The CDR3 is CAWSPPRTSGDTGELFF. For the CDR3, the DNA is TGTGCCTGGAGTCCACCTCGGACTAGCGGGGACACCGGGGAGCTGTTTTTT.

V is TRBV6-4 and J is TRBJ1-1, with a tentative D call TRBD1 (5 bases). CDR1 is MRHNA, CDR2 SNTAGT, per germline. This CDR3 region has 16 residues. Trimming removed 1 base at V and 8 bases at J, with 20 bases between. The CDR3 region is CASSDFQGKVREEAFF. CDR3 nucleotide sequence: TGTGCCAGCAGTGACTTTCAGGGTAAGGTACGAGAGGAAGCTTTCTTT.

The chain employs TRBV6-5 and TRBJ2-5, with a possible D match to TRBD1 (6 bases). V lost 2 bases and J lost 7, with 20 bases in between. Germline V lookup: CDR1 MNHEY, CDR2 SVGAGI. The CDR3 length is 16 residues. The CDR3 nucleotides read TGTGCCAGCAGTTACCAACCAAGACAGGACCAGGGGACCCAGTACTTC. Its translation is CASSYQPRQDQGTQYF.

The chain combines TRBV27 with TRBJ1-5; perhaps TRBD1 as D (6 bases). This CDR3 is 13 amino acids long. Germline values: CDR1 MNHEY, CDR2 SMNVEV (reference sequence). V lost 2 bases and J 7 bases, leaving 9 bases between the germline ends. CDR3: CASSLGGAQPQHF. In DNA, the CDR3 is TGTGCCAGCAGTTTAGGGGGGGCACAGCCCCAGCATTTT.

The chain links TRBV2 to TRBJ1-3; D is undetermined. Between the trimmed V and J ends, which lost 6 bases and 2 bases, there was a span of 17 bases. The CDR3 is 16 residues long. In germline, CDR1 is SNHLY, CDR2 FYNNEI. This CDR3 is CASSETGEKAGNTIYF. DNA of the CDR3: TGTGCCAGCAGCGAAACCGGGGAAAAGGCTGGAAACACCATATATTTT.

The chain couples TRBV11-3 to TRBJ2-3; D uncertain. This CDR3 region has 12 residues. Trimming removed 5 bases from V and 2 bases from J, with 5 bases in between. Looked up from germline, CDR1 is SGHNT and CDR2 is YENEEA. This CDR3 is CASSTVTDTQYF. The CDR3 bases are TGTGCCAGCAGCACTGTCACAGATACGCAGTATTTT.

This chain uses TRBV19 with TRBJ1-4; 8 positions agree with TRBD1. The germline V gene has CDR1 LNHDA and CDR2 SQIVND (reference sequence). The CDR3 is made up of 15 amino acids. Unmatched junction bases numbered 5, after V lost 3 bases and J lost 5 bases. The CDR3 nucleotides are TGTGCCAGTAGTATTACACAGGGGGGGAATGAAAAACTGTTTTTT. Translation: CASSITQGGNEKLFF.